This TCR beta chain is drawn from a study of T-cell memory formation after mild COVID-19. Study details: There were largely donor-specific TCR clusters.

TCRdb re-derived calls from the 5' RACE reads in MiXCR, one entry per CDR3 protein. The sample carries approximately 240,000 distinct CDR3 sequences, 16% recorded once. In regard to this clonotype: As yet, its antigen is unknown.

The study's findings and limits: Still unconfirmed is whether the second-wave clones peaking on day 37 recognized SARS-CoV-2. Whereas later expanders leaned CD4+, clones contracting day 15 to 85 showed a balanced CD4/CD8 makeup.

The TCR sequence derives from a man younger than 30 who had mild COVID-19 (a few samples of this study predate the infection). Cell type and time point are not known. The sample taken for sequencing was PBMCs or a T cell subset sorted from them (not recorded which).

The CDR3 here is CSASPGQGVNGYTF. The CDR3, as DNA: TGCAGCGCATCACCTGGACAGGGTGTTAATGGCTACACCTTC. V is TRBV29-1 and J is TRBJ1-2; 8 bases are a match to TRBD1. This CDR3 is built from 14 residues. Trimming removed 7 bases from V and 6 bases from J; junction bases left unmatched: 13. Germline V gives CDR1 SQVTM, CDR2 ANQGSEA.